This TCR beta chain was retrieved from a study of T cells in Graves' hyperthyroidism and ophthalmopathy. Study observations and caveats: Ophthalmopathy and stable hyperthyroidism were separated by a 13 V-J model. In the blood, most expanded thyroid clonotypes above 0.001 appeared as well.

The trim removed 1 base at V and 5 bases at J, leaving 9 bases unmatched. The germline CDR1 and CDR2 sequences are MGHDK and SYGVNS. The CDR3 is 16 amino acids. There are a few counts of this clonotype. Its antigen is not identified. Exclusion of a patient resulted from uncontrolled infection, other autoimmune disease, pregnancy or lactation. From RNA transcripts, TCR beta CDR3 regions were amplified. Initially, a first-round RT-PCR of the TCR CDR3 employed the HTBI primer set. TCRdb recomputed calls from the multiplex PCR reads with MiXCR, one row per CDR3 protein. The data show 500,000 or so distinct CDR3 sequences, 17% seen once.

The chain combines TRBV25-1 with TRBJ2-7, with 9 bases identical to TRBD2. The sequenced sample consisted of blood. This TCR was recovered from a woman younger than 30 with Graves' ophthalmopathy. CDR3 in amino acids: CASSEFGIAGADEQYF. The CDR3 region has the DNA TGTGCCAGCAGTGAATTCGGGATAGCGGGGGCGGACGAGCAGTACTTC.